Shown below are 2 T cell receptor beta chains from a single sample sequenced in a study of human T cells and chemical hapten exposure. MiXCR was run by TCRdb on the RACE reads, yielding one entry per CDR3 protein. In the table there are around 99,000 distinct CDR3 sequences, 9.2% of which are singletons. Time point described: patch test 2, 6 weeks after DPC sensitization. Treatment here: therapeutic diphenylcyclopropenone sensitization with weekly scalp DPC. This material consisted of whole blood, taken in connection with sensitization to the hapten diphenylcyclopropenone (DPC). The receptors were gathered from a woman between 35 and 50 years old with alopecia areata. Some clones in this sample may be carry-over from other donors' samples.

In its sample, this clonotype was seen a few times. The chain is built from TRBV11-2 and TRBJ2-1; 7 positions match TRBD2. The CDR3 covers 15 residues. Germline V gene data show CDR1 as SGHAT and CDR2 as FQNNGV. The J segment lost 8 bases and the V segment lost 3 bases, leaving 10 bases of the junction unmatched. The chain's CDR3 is CASSFRGRASDEQFF. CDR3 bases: TGTGCCAGCAGCTTTCGGGGGAGGGCGTCGGATGAGCAGTTCTTC.

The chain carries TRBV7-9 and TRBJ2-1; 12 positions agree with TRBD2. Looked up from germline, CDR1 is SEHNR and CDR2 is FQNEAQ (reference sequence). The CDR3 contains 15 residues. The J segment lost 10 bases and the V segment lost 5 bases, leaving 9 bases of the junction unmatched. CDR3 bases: TGTGCCAGCAGCAAACGTGCTAGCGGGGGGGCGGAGCAGTTCTTC. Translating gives CASSKRASGGAEQFF.